The next 30 T cell receptor beta chains were all read from a single sample in a study of human thymus T cells. Produced via immunoSEQ multiplex PCR; TCRdb's table is partial and in-frame only. The profile covers about 78,000 clones, with around 96% appearing a single time and 0.025% to 0.04% taken by the ten largest. Thymus specimens were resections from corrective heart surgery. Sequenced input: thymus tissue. The receptor set was obtained from a boy younger than two with a congenital heart defect but otherwise immunologically healthy.

The chain is built from TRBV18 and TRBJ1-5; unclear D gene. Germline V gives CDR1 KGHSH, CDR2 LQKENI. The CDR3 spans 15 residues. V gave up 5 bases and J gave up 2 bases, with 13 bases separating them. The CDR3 bases are TGTGCCAGCTCAAAGTCGGGGATGGGCAATCAGCCCCAGCATTTT. It encodes CASSKSGMGNQPQHF.

The V call is TRBV4-1, the J call TRBJ1-6; no firm D call. Germline V gives CDR1 MGHRA, CDR2 YSYEKL. V was cut by 0 bases and J by 7 bases, with 16 bases left in between. The CDR3 spans 17 residues. CDR3 loop: CASSQDFPGPGNSPLHF. CDR3 sequence (DNA): TGCGCCAGCAGCCAAGATTTCCCCGGGCCTGGAAATTCACCCCTCCACTTT.

This sequence joins TRBV7-2 and TRBJ2-5, with D perhaps TRBD2 (5 bases). Germline lookup yields CDR1 SGHTA and CDR2 FQGNSA. CDR3 size: 16 residues. V lost 1 base to trimming and J lost 4 bases, with 16 bases between them. The CDR3 DNA reads TGTGCCAGCAGCTTAGACCCTAGCCGAAAGGCAGAGACCCAGTACTTC. Translation: CASSLDPSRKAETQYF. Variable domain in full (rest from reference TRBV7-2 and TRBJ2-5): GAGVSQSPSNKVTEKGKDVELRCDPISGHTALYWYRQSLGQGLEFLIYFQGNSAPDKSGLPSDRFSAERTGGSVSTLTIQRTQQEDSAVYLCASSLDPSRKAETQYFGPGTRLLVL.

V usage is TRBV27 and J usage is TRBJ2-7, with unresolved D. Germline assignment: CDR1 MNHEY and CDR2 SMNVEV (reference sequence). V was clipped by 4 bases and J by 5 bases, with 18 bases between them. The CDR3 extends over 15 amino acids. CDR3 region: CASSYEAGSVHEQYF. The DNA of the CDR3 is TGTGCCAGCAGTTACGAAGCCGGTTCTGTTCACGAGCAGTACTTC.

This rearrangement joins TRBV5-1 to TRBJ2-4; 7 nucleotides match TRBD1. Germline CDR1 SGHRS, CDR2 YFSETQ. J lost 4 bases, V lost 0 bases, and 1 base had no gene match. This CDR3 spans 14 amino acids. Here the CDR3 reads CASSLGTGKNIQYF. CDR3 nucleotides: TGCGCCAGCAGCTTGGGGACAGGTAAAAACATTCAGTACTTC.

V is TRBV14 and J is TRBJ2-1; D call uncertain. CDR3 length equals 11 residues. CDR1 is SGHDN and CDR2 is FVKESK in the germline V gene. V was cut by 1 base and J by 7 bases, with 2 bases left in between. DNA of the CDR3: TGTGCCAGCAGCCAAGCGAATGAGCAGTTCTTC. Translation gives CASSQANEQFF.

This chain uses TRBV5-4 with TRBJ1-1; 11 bases align to TRBD1. The CDR3 length is 17 residues. Looked up from germline, CDR1 is SGHNT and CDR2 is YYREEE (reference sequence). V was pared by 7 bases and J by 0 bases, with 11 bases of the junction left unmatched. Here the CDR3 reads CASGYEDRGPMNTEAFF. The CDR3 nucleotides are TGTGCCAGCGGTTATGAGGACAGGGGGCCCATGAACACTGAAGCTTTCTTT.

The chain has TRBV5-1 and TRBJ2-1, with D unclear. Deletions cut 1 base from V and 8 bases from J, with 16 bases between. CDR1 and CDR2 from the germline V gene are SGHRS and YFSETQ. The CDR3 is 15 residues long. This CDR3 is CASSLSLWNLDEQFF. The CDR3 coding sequence is TGCGCCAGCAGCTTGTCTTTGTGGAATTTAGATGAGCAGTTCTTC.

The chain couples TRBV7-3 to TRBJ1-6; no clear D gene. V was cut by 1 base and J by 7 bases, with 11 bases left in between. Germline V gene sequence: CDR1 SGHTA, CDR2 FQGTGA. This CDR3 spans 15 amino acids. The CDR3 loop reads CASSLRGLGNSPLHF. The CDR3 nucleotides read TGTGCCAGCAGCTTAAGAGGGTTGGGAAATTCACCCCTCCACTTT.

The table lists this clone with a count of one. The rearrangement joins TRBV4-3 to TRBJ2-5, with D possibly called TRBD1 or TRBD2 (6 bases each). V was pared by 4 bases and J by 2 bases, with 17 bases between. Germline-derived CDR1 and CDR2 are LGHNA and YSLEER. The CDR3 contains 16 residues. CDR3 sequence reads: CASSPFRGGIQETQYF. As DNA, the CDR3 is TGCGCCAGCAGCCCCTTCAGGGGAGGCATTCAAGAGACCCAGTACTTC.

This chain uses TRBV19 with TRBJ1-2; D possibly corresponds to TRBD1 (6 bases). The germline gives CDR1 LNHDA, CDR2 SQIVND (reference sequence). V dropped 4 bases and J dropped 5 bases, with 17 bases sitting between them. The CDR3 has 15 amino acids. CDR3 bases: TGTGCCAGTAGTACCCGGGACACGAGGGCTTATGGCTACACCTTC. As protein: CASSTRDTRAYGYTF.

The V call is TRBV13, the J call TRBJ2-1; D possibly corresponds to TRBD2 (6 bases). CDR3 length equals 19 residues. The V gene lost 2 bases and the J gene lost 1 base, with 21 bases spanning the gap. Germline CDR1 reads PRHDT; CDR2 reads FYEKMQ (reference sequence). For the CDR3, the DNA is TGTGCCAGCAGCTTAACCCGGACGGGGCGGGGCGCTTCCTACAATGAGCAGTTCTTC. This gives the protein CASSLTRTGRGASYNEQFF. Full variable domain (outside the CDR3, taken from reference TRBV13 and TRBJ2-1): AAGVIQSPRHLIKEKRETATLKCYPIPRHDTVYWYQQGPGQDPQFLISFYEKMQSDKGSIPDRFSAQQFSDYHSELNMSSLELGDSALYFCASSLTRTGRGASYNEQFFGPGTRLTVL.

This CDR3 is CASSILAGAFADTQYF. The CDR3 nucleotides read TGTGCCAGTAGTATCCTAGCGGGAGCTTTCGCAGATACGCAGTATTTT. J is TRBJ2-3 and V is TRBV19, with 10 positions matching TRBD2. Germline V lookup: CDR1 LNHDA, CDR2 SQIVND (reference sequence). V lost 3 bases to trimming and J lost 4 bases; unmatched junction nucleotides: 7. This CDR3 spans 16 amino acids.

V usage is TRBV28 and J usage is TRBJ2-7; D uncertain. This CDR3 region has 12 residues. Germline CDR1 is MDHEN and CDR2 is SYDVKM. V lost 6 bases and J 2 bases, leaving 8 bases between the germline ends. In DNA, the CDR3 is TGTGCCAGCAGCCCCCGGACCTACGAGCAGTACTTC. As protein: CASSPRTYEQYF.

The rearrangement uses TRBV5-6 and TRBJ2-3, with 9 bases fitting TRBD1. The CDR3 is 16 residues long. Germline CDR1 SGHDT, CDR2 YYEEEE. V was pared by 5 bases and J by 4 bases, with 11 bases of the junction left unmatched. This CDR3 reads CASRALPGQGSDTQYF. CDR3 DNA sequence: TGTGCCAGCAGGGCACTTCCGGGACAGGGCTCAGATACGCAGTATTTT.

This clone was found a few times. The gene calls are TRBV5-4 and TRBJ1-2, with D possibly matching TRBD1 (5 bases). The V and J ends lost 4 bases and 0 bases respectively, with 13 bases between them. This CDR3 is built from 15 residues. The germline gives CDR1 SGHNT, CDR2 YYREEE (reference sequence). The CDR3 sequence is CASSAYRGANYGYTF. The CDR3 DNA follows: TGTGCCAGCAGCGCATATAGGGGAGCTAACTATGGCTACACCTTC. The full variable domain, in which reference TRBV5-4 and TRBJ1-2 provide the parts outside the CDR3, is ETGVTQSPTHLIKTRGQQVTLRCSSQSGHNTVSWYQQALGQGPQFIFQYYREEENGRGNFPPRFSGLQFPNYSSELNVNALELDDSALYLCASSAYRGANYGYTFGSGTRLTVV.

This rearrangement joins TRBV28 to TRBJ1-2; TRBD1 matches 8 bases. V lost 6 bases to trimming and J lost 8 bases; unmatched junction nucleotides: 5. This CDR3 has 12 amino acids. CDR1 is MDHEN and CDR2 is SYDVKM in the germline V gene. The CDR3 loop is CASRDRAKGYTF. The CDR3 DNA reads TGTGCCAGCAGGGACAGGGCGAAGGGCTACACCTTC.

Concerning this clone itself: This sample also contains other DNA sequences that code for the same CDR3. This rearrangement joins TRBV19 to TRBJ1-5, with 8 nucleotides matching TRBD1. CDR3 length: 16 residues. The V gene's germline CDR1 is LNHDA and CDR2 SQIVND (reference sequence). V lost 3 bases, J lost 9 bases, and 13 bases stayed unmatched. The chain's CDR3 is CASSIGGQGPSLPQHF. In DNA, the CDR3 is TGTGCCAGTAGTATCGGCGGACAGGGCCCGAGTTTGCCCCAGCATTTT.

J is TRBJ2-7 and V is TRBV6-1, with 9 bases lining up with TRBD2. V gave up 7 bases and J gave up 5 bases; unmatched junction bases: 9. The V gene's germline CDR1 is MNHNS and CDR2 SASEGT. The CDR3 extends over 14 amino acids. CDR3 bases: TGTGCCAGCAAACGAGTAGCGGGAGTCAACGAGCAGTACTTC. Translated, it gives CASKRVAGVNEQYF.

The V and J genes are TRBV5-1 and TRBJ2-2; D may match TRBD1 or TRBD2 (6 bases each). The CDR3 consists of 16 residues. The germline CDR1 and CDR2 sequences are SGHRS and YFSETQ. Trimming stripped 7 bases from V and 1 base from J, with 17 bases between. CDR3 sequence: CASFLGGGGNTGELFF. In DNA form, the CDR3 reads TGCGCCAGCTTCCTTGGTGGAGGGGGGAACACCGGGGAGCTGTTTTTT.

J is TRBJ2-2 and V is TRBV28; TRBD2 is a possible D gene (5 bases). Germline V lookup: CDR1 MDHEN, CDR2 SYDVKM. V dropped 5 bases and J dropped 4 bases, with 14 bases sitting between them. The CDR3 is 15 residues long. CDR3 coding DNA: TGTGCCAGCAGTGCAGGACGGACTTTCACCGGGGAGCTGTTTTTT. As protein: CASSAGRTFTGELFF. Looking up the rest from reference TRBV28 and TRBJ2-2 gives the full variable domain: DVKVTQSSRYLVKRTGEKVFLECVQDMDHENMFWYRQDPGLGLRLIYFSYDVKMKEKGDIPEGYSVSREKKERFSLILESASTNQTSMYLCASSAGRTFTGELFFGEGSRLTVL.

The V call is TRBV5-6, the J call TRBJ2-3; D is ambiguous. Germline CDR1 SGHDT, CDR2 YYEEEE. CDR3 length equals 15 residues. Trimming stripped 2 bases from V and 0 bases from J, with 10 bases between. CDR3: CASSFWLLSTDTQYF. The CDR3 DNA is TGTGCCAGCAGCTTCTGGCTACTGAGCACAGATACGCAGTATTTT.

V usage is TRBV4-1 and J usage is TRBJ2-3; 9 positions agree with TRBD2. J was trimmed by 7 bases and V by 5 bases; bases with no gene match: 13. The CDR3 has 16 amino acids. Germline CDR1 MGHRA, CDR2 YSYEKL. CDR3 residues: CASSSRVVAGVNTQYF. CDR3 nucleotides: TGCGCCAGCAGCTCGAGGGTAGTAGCGGGAGTAAATACGCAGTATTTT.

This chain links TRBV19 with TRBJ2-3, with TRBD2 matching over 10 bases. The CDR3 contains 15 residues. CDR1 and CDR2 (germline): LNHDA, SQIVND (reference sequence). Trimming at V came to 1 base and at J to 8 bases, leaving 6 bases not matched to a gene. CDR3 residues: CASSIGPSGRSTQYF. CDR3 DNA: TGTGCCAGTAGTATAGGGCCTAGCGGGAGAAGTACGCAGTATTTT. The whole variable domain, remainder taken from reference TRBV19 and TRBJ2-3, is DGGITQSPKYLFRKEGQNVTLSCEQNLNHDAMYWYRQDPGQGLRLIYYSQIVNDFQKGDIAEGYSVSREKKESFPLTVTSAQKNPTAFYLCASSIGPSGRSTQYFGPGTRLTVL.

The rearrangement links TRBV6-4 to TRBJ1-2, with TRBD1 matching over 10 bases. CDR1 and CDR2 (germline): MRHNA, SNTAGT. V shed 0 bases, J shed 7 bases, and the junction held 8 bases outside the gene matches. The CDR3 loop spans 16 amino acids. The CDR3 DNA sequence: TGTGCCAGCAGTGACTCGAGTACCCGGACAGGGGGTGGCTACACCTTC. Translating it yields CASSDSSTRTGGGYTF.

The genes are TRBV6-1 and TRBJ2-7; possibly TRBD1 or TRBD2 for D (5 bases each). The length of the CDR3 is 14 residues. The germline CDR1 and CDR2 sequences are MNHNS and SASEGT. The germline V and J ends were trimmed by 5 bases and 2 bases, with 13 bases remaining between them. The CDR3 nucleotides are TGTGCCAGCAGTACCCGGGACGGAGCCTACGAGCAGTACTTC. Translating it yields CASSTRDGAYEQYF.

In this sample, this clone turned up a few times. The gene calls are TRBV6-5 and TRBJ2-7; D is possibly TRBD1 (6 bases). Deletions cut 6 bases from V and 2 bases from J, with 14 bases between. This CDR3 is 14 amino acids long. The germline V gene encodes CDR1 MNHEY and CDR2 SVGAGI. CDR3 in DNA: TGTGCCAGCAGACGTACAGGGTTAGCCTACGAGCAGTACTTC. This encodes CASRRTGLAYEQYF.

The V gene is TRBV25-1, the J gene TRBJ2-1; 10 nucleotides align to TRBD2. The CDR3 has 15 residues. CDR1 and CDR2 from the germline V gene are MGHDK and SYGVNS. Germline trimming cut 3 bases from V and 6 bases from J; bases unmatched to any gene: 5. This CDR3 is CASSEPSSGGNEQFF. For the CDR3, the DNA is TGTGCCAGCAGTGAGCCTTCTAGCGGGGGCAATGAGCAGTTCTTC.

The chain is built from TRBV18 and TRBJ2-2; D gene unclear. Germline values: CDR1 KGHSH, CDR2 LQKENI. V was clipped by 3 bases and J by 3 bases, with 8 bases between them. This CDR3 comprises 14 residues. The CDR3 loop is CASSPSKDTGELFF. The DNA for the CDR3 is TGTGCCAGCTCACCTTCCAAGGACACCGGGGAGCTGTTTTTT.

CDR3 sequence: CASSDTQGRPYEQYF. The CDR3 DNA sequence: TGTGCCAGCAGTGATACGCAGGGGCGACCCTACGAGCAGTACTTC. The chain links TRBV6-1 to TRBJ2-7; weak D call: TRBD1 (6 bases). The CDR3 spans 15 residues. V lost 3 bases to trimming and J lost 2 bases, with 14 bases between them. Germline-derived CDR1 and CDR2 are MNHNS and SASEGT.